This paragraph covers one TCR beta chain sequence. In the original analysis: Amplification from reference gene primers served as the basis for estimated nucleated cell counts. The protocol was immunoSEQ multiplex PCR, while the TCRdb copy is restricted to in-frame clones and leaves out a portion. V and J calls plus clone size are reproduced from that table; the DNA served to infer D and trimming. The sample has some 150,000 clones, just over 85% seen once. The sample originates from a study of blood T cell repertoires in COVID-19. About the research overall: Some COVID-19 samples were acute and others convalescent; all came from the United States, Italy and Spain. PBMCs, B-cell-depleted T cells, or T cells were the source of the cDNA or gDNA that made up the material.

Cohort 3 donors counted as recovered after two negative PCRs, clearance, or resolved symptoms. The sample taken for sequencing was PBMCs or T cells enriched from blood (not recorded which). The receptor's source is a middle-aged man who had recovered from COVID-19.

The CDR3 reads CAIKRSGGKGETQYF. DNA for the CDR3: TGTGCCATCAAACGTAGCGGGGGGAAGGGAGAGACCCAGTACTTC. The rearrangement joins TRBV10-3 to TRBJ2-5; 10 bases map to TRBD2. The ends lost 7 bases at V and 4 bases at J; junction bases unmatched: 9. The CDR3 loop spans 15 amino acids. Germline CDR1 reads ENHRY; CDR2 reads SYGVKD.